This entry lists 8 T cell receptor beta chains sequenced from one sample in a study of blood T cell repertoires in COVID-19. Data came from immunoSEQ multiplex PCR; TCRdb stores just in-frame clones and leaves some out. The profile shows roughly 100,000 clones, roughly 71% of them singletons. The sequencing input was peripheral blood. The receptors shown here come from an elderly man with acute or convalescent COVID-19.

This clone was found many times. CDR3 protein: CASSLVYRLADYNEQFF. The DNA of the CDR3 is TGTGCCAGCAGTTTGGTATATAGACTAGCAGACTACAATGAGCAGTTCTTC. The chain joins TRBV28 to TRBJ2-1; 7 bases align to TRBD2. Germline CDR1 is MDHEN and CDR2 is SYDVKM. The CDR3 extends over 17 amino acids. The trim removed 3 bases at V and 3 bases at J, leaving 11 bases unmatched.

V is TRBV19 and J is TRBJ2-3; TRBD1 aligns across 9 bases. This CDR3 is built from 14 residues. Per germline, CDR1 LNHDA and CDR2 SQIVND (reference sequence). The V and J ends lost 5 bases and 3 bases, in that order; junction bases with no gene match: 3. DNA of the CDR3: TGTGCCAGTAGTTTCGGACAGGGGACAGATACGCAGTATTTT. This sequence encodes CASSFGQGTDTQYF.

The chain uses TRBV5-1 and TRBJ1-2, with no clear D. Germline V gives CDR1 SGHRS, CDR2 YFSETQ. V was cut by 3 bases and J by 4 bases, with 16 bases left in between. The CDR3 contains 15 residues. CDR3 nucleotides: TGCGCCAGCAGCTACGGGGAGTCAAGGTCCTATGGCTACACCTTC. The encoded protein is CASSYGESRSYGYTF.

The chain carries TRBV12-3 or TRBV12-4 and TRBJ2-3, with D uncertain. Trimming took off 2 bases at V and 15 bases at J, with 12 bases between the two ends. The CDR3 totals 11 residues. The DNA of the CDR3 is TGTGCCAGCAGTTTATTCGAGGAAAAATATTTT. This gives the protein CASSLFEEKYF.

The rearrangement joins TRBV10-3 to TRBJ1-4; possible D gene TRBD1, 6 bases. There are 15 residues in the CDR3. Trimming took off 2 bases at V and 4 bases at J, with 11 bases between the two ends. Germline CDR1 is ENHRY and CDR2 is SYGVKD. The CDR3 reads CAISEGGGYNEKLFF. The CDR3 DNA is TGTGCCATCAGTGAGGGGGGCGGTTATAATGAAAAACTGTTTTTT.

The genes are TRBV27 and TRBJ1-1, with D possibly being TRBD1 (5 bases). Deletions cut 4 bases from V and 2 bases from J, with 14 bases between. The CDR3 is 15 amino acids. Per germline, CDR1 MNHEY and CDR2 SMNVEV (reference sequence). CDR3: CASSSLSGTNTEAFF. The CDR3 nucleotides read TGTGCCAGCAGTTCTCTTTCGGGGACTAACACTGAAGCTTTCTTT.

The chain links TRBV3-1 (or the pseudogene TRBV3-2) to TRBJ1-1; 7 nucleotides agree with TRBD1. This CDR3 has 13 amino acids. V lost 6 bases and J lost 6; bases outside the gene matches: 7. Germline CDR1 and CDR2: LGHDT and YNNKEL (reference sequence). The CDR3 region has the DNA TGTGCCAGCAGTCCGGGGACAGCCCCTGAAGCTTTCTTT. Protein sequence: CASSPGTAPEAFF.

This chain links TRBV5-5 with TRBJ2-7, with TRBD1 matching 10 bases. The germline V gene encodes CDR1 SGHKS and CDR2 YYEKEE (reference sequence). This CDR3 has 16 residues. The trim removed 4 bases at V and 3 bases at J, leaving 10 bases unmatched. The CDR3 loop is CASSGGPGQGYYEQYF. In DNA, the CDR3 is TGTGCCAGCAGCGGGGGTCCGGGACAGGGGTACTACGAGCAGTACTTC.